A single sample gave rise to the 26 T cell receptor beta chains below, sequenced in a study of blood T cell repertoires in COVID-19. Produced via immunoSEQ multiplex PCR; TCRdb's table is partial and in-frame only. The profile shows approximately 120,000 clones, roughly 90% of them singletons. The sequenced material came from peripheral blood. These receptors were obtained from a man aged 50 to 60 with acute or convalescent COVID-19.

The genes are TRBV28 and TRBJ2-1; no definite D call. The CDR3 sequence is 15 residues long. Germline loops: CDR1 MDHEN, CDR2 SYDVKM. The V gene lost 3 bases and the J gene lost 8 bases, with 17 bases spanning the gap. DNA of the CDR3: TGTGCCAGCAGTTTCCAGTACCCCAAACGGGATGAGCAGTTCTTC. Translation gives CASSFQYPKRDEQFF.

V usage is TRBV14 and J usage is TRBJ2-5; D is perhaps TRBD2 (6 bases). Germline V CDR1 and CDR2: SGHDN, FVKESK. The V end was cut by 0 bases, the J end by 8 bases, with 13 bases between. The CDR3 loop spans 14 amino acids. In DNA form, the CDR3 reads TGTGCCAGCAGCCAAGAGGGTCTCGGGACTACCCAGTACTTC. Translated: CASSQEGLGTTQYF.

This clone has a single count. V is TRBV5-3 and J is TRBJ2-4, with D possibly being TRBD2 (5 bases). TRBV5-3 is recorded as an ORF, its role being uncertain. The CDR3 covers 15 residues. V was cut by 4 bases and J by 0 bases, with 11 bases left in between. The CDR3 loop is CARSPIGVAKNIQYF. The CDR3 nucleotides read TGTGCCAGAAGCCCCATCGGGGTAGCCAAAAACATTCAGTACTTC.

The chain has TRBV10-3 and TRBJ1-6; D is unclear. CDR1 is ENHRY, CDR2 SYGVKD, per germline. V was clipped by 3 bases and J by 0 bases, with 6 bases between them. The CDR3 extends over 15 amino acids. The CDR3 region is CAISDASSYNSPLHF. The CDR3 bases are TGTGCCATCAGTGACGCCAGCTCCTATAATTCACCCCTCCACTTT.

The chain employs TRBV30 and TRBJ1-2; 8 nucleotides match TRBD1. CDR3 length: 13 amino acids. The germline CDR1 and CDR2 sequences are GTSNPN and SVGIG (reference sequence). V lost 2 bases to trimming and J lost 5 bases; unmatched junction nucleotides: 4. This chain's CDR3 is CAWSSGGSYGYTF. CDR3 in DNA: TGTGCCTGGAGTTCAGGGGGCAGTTATGGCTACACCTTC.

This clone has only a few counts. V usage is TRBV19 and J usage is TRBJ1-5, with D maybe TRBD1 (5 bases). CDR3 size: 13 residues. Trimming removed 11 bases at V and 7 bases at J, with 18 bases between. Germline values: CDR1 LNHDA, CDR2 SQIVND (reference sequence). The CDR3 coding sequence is TGTGCCGCCGGCCGGGGGACGGACCAGCCCCAGCATTTT. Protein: CAAGRGTDQPQHF.

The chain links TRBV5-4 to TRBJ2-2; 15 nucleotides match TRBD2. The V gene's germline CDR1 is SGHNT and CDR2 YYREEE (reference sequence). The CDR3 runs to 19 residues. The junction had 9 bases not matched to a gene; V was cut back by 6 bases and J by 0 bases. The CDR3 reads CASTRGGLAGGTNTGELFF. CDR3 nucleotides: TGTGCCAGCACCCGGGGGGGACTAGCGGGAGGTACGAACACCGGGGAGCTGTTTTTT.

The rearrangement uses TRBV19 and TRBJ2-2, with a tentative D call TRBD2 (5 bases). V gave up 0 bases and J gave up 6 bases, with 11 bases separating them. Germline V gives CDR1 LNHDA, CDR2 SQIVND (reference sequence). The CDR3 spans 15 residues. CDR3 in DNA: TGTGCCAGTAGTATAGACGGGGTGGGTGCCGGGGAGCTGTTTTTT. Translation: CASSIDGVGAGELFF.

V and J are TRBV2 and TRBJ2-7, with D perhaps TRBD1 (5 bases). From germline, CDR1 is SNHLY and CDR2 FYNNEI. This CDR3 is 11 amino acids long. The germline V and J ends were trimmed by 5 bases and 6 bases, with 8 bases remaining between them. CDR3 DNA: TGTGCCAGCAGTCTCCAGGGCGAGCAGTACTTC. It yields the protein CASSLQGEQYF. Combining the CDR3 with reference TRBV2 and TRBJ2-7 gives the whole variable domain EPEVTQTPSHQVTQMGQEVILRCVPISNHLYFYWYRQILGQKVEFLVSFYNNEISEKSEIFDDQFSVERPDGSNFTLKIRSTKLEDSAMYFCASSLQGEQYFGPGTRLTVT.

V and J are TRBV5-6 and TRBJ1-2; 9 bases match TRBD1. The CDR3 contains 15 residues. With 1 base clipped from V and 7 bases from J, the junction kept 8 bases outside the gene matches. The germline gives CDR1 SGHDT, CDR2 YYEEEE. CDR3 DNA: TGTGCCAGCAGCTTGACACCTACAGGGGGCCTTGGCTACACCTTC. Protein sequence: CASSLTPTGGLGYTF. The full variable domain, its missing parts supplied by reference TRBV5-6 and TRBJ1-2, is DAGVTQSPTHLIKTRGQQVTLRCSPKSGHDTVSWYQQALGQGPQFIFQYYEEEERQRGNFPDRFSGHQFPNYSSELNVNALLLGDSALYLCASSLTPTGGLGYTFGSGTRLTVV.

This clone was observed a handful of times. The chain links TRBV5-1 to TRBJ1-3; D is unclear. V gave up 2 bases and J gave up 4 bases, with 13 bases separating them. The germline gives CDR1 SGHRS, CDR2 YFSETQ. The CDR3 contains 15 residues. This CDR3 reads CASSLWESAGNTIYF. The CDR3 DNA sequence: TGCGCCAGCAGCTTATGGGAGTCAGCCGGAAACACCATATATTTT.

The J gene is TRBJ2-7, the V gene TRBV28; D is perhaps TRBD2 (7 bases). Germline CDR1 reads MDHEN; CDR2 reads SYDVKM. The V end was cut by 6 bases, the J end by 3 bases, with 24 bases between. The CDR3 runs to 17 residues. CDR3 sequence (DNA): TGTGCCAGCAGCTCCCCCACTGGGAGGGGGGGGGACTACGAGCAGTACTTC. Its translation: CASSSPTGRGGDYEQYF.

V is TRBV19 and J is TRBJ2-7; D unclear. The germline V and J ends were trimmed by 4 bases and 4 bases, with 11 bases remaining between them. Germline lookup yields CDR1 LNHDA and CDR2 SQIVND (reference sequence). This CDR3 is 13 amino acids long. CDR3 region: CASSTGVLYEQYF. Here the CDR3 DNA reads TGTGCCAGTAGTACGGGTGTGTTATACGAGCAGTACTTC.

For the CDR3, the DNA is TGCGCCAGCAGCTTAGATGGCGGTAACTATGGCTACACCTTC. It is translated as CASSLDGGNYGYTF. The rearrangement links TRBV5-1 to TRBJ1-2, with D unresolved. The V end was cut by 2 bases, the J end by 1 base, with 9 bases between. CDR1 is SGHRS, CDR2 YFSETQ, per germline. The CDR3 length is 14 residues.

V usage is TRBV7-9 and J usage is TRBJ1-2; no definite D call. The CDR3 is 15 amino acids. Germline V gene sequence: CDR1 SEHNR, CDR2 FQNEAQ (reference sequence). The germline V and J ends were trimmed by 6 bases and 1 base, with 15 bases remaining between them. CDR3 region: CASRPHGLGNYGYTF. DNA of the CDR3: TGTGCCAGCAGACCCCACGGGTTGGGTAACTATGGCTACACCTTC.

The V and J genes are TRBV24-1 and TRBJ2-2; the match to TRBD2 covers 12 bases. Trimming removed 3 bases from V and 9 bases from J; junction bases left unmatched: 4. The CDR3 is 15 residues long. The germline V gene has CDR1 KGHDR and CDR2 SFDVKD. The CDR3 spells CATSDALAGGRELFF. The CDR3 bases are TGTGCCACCAGTGATGCACTAGCGGGAGGTCGGGAGCTGTTTTTT.

CDR3 nucleotides: TGTGCCATCAGCGCTCAGGTGAACTATGGCTACACCTTC. It is translated as CAISAQVNYGYTF. The rearrangement uses TRBV10-3 and TRBJ1-2; D is unclear. Trimming pared 6 bases from V and 2 bases from J, leaving 10 bases between. Germline V CDR1 and CDR2: ENHRY, SYGVKD. The length of the CDR3 is 13 residues.

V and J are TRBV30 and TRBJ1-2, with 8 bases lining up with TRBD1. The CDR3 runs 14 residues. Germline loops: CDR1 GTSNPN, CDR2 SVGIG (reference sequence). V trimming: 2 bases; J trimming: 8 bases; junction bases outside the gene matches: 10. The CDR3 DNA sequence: TGTGCCTGGAGTCGGACAGGGAGCCCCTCGGGCTACACCTTC. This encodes CAWSRTGSPSGYTF.

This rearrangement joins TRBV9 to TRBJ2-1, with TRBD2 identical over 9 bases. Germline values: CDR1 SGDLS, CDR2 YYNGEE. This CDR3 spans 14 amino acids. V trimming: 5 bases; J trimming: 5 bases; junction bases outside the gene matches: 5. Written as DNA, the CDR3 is TGTGCCAGCAGGCGGGGGGGAGAAGACAATGAGCAGTTCTTC. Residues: CASRRGGEDNEQFF.

The CDR3 reads CASSRGQGLTVNTEAFF. The CDR3 DNA reads TGCGCCAGCAGTCGGGGACAGGGGCTAACCGTGAACACTGAAGCTTTCTTT. This sequence joins TRBV5-1 and TRBJ1-1, with 10 bases fitting TRBD1. There are 17 residues in the CDR3. Germline V CDR1 and CDR2: SGHRS, YFSETQ. J lost 0 bases, V lost 5 bases, and 10 bases had no gene match.

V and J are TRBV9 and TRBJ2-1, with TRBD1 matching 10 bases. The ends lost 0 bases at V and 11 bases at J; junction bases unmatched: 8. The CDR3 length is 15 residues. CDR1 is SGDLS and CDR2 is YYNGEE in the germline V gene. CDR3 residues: CASSVDGQGVFQQFF. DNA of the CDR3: TGTGCCAGCAGCGTAGACGGACAGGGGGTTTTTCAGCAGTTCTTC.

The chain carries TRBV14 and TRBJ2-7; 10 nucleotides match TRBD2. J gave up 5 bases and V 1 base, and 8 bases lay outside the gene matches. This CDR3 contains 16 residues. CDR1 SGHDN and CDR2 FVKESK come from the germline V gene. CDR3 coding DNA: TGTGCCAGCAGCCAAGGGACTAGCGGCTCGAAAAACGAGCAGTACTTC. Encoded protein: CASSQGTSGSKNEQYF.

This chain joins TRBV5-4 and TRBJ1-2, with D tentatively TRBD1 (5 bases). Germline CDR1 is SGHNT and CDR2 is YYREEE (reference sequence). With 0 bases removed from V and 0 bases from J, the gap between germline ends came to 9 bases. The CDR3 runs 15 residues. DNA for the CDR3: TGTGCCAGCAGCTTGGGCGGGGCGCCTAACTATGGCTACACCTTC. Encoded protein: CASSLGGAPNYGYTF.

The CDR3: CASSVGAGGDTGELFF. CDR3 nucleotides: TGTGCCAGCAGCGTAGGTGCGGGAGGGGACACCGGGGAGCTGTTTTTT. This chain links TRBV9 with TRBJ2-2, with TRBD2 matching over 9 bases. CDR1 SGDLS and CDR2 YYNGEE come from the germline V gene. There are 16 residues in the CDR3. J was trimmed by 3 bases and V by 0 bases; bases with no gene match: 3.

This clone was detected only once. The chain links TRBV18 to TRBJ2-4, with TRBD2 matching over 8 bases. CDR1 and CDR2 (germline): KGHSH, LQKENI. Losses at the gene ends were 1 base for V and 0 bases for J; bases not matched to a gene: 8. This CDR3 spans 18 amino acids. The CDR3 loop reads CASSPLRGRPLAKNIQYF. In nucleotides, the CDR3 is TGTGCCAGCTCACCACTTCGCGGGAGGCCGTTAGCCAAAAACATTCAGTACTTC.

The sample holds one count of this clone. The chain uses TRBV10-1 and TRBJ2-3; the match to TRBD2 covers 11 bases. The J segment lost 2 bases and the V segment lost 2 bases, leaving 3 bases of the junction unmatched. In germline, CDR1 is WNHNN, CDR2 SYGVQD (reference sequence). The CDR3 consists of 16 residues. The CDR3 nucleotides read TGCGCCAGCAGTGAGACTAGCGGGAGTCTCACAGATACGCAGTATTTT. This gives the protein CASSETSGSLTDTQYF.